These T cell receptor beta chains were read from a single sample in a study of blood T cell repertoires in COVID-19. Sequenced by immunoSEQ multiplex PCR; TCRdb stores in-frame clones only, minus some. The table shows approximately 500,000 clones, with about 88% occurring only once. Sequencing was carried out using peripheral blood. These receptors originate from a woman between 50 and 59 years old with COVID-19, enrolled during active disease. The CDR3 runs from the conserved cysteine through the conserved F or W. D genes are given only for firm matches. For some rows the clone size is stated as once, few or many, or as a class when expanded; others skip it.

TRBJ2-2	TRBD2	TRBV19	-	TGTGCCAGTAGTATGTCGGCGGGGGTCCGGGGCGGGGAGCTGTTTTTT	CASSMSAGVRGGELFF
TRBJ1-1	-	TRBV5-1	-	TGCGCCAGCAGCCCGGGAGTGCAGTCCAGGGTGGCTTTCTTT	CASSPGVQSRVAFF
TRBJ1-1	TRBD1	TRBV6-5	-	TGTGCCAGCAGTTTAGGAGGGGGCGATGAAGCTTTCTTT	CASSLGGGDEAFF
TRBJ1-1	TRBD1	TRBV18	-	TGTGCCAGCTCACTGGGACAGGGTTCTACTGAAGCTTTCTTT	CASSLGQGSTEAFF
TRBJ1-1	-	TRBV12-3/TRBV12-4	-	TGTGCCAGCACCATAGGACAGCATGAAGCTTTCTTT	CASTIGQHEAFF
TRBJ2-5	TRBD2	TRBV4-1	-	TGCGCCAGCAGCCAAGATTCGCGGGGGGGCCGAGAGACCCAGTACTTC	CASSQDSRGGRETQYF
TRBJ2-7	TRBD2	TRBV6-5	-	TGTGCCAGCAGTTACGATTCAGCGGGGGGATACGAGCAGTACTTC	CASSYDSAGGYEQYF
TRBJ1-1	-	TRBV30	-	TGTGCCTGGACGGTTAACACTGAAGCTTTCTTT	CAWTVNTEAFF
TRBJ2-7	TRBD1	TRBV4-1	-	TGCGCCAGCAGCCTTTCCTCCCGCGGGACAGGGGAGTTCTACGAGCAGTACTTC	CASSLSSRGTGEFYEQYF
TRBJ1-2	-	TRBV2	-	TGTGCCAGCAGTGGTACGGCCGGAGGTTTAGGCTACACCTTC	CASSGTAGGLGYTF
TRBJ1-1	-	TRBV5-1	-	TGCGCCAGCAGCTTGTCCGTGGGGACAGAAGCTTTCTTT	CASSLSVGTEAFF
TRBJ2-7	TRBD2	TRBV9	-	TGTGCCAGCAGCGCCCGACTAGCGGGTTCCTTTTACGAGCAGTACTTC	CASSARLAGSFYEQYF
TRBJ2-3	-	TRBV13	-	TGTGCCAGCAGCGGGGGGGATACGCAGTATTTT	CASSGGDTQYF
TRBJ1-2	TRBD1	TRBV3-1/TRBV3-2	-	TGTGCCAGCAGCCAAGATACAGGGGACTATGGCTACACCTTC	CASSQDTGDYGYTF
TRBJ2-3	-	TRBV30	once	TGTGCCTGGAGCGGACAACCAGATACGCAGTATTTT	CAWSGQPDTQYF
TRBJ2-1	-	TRBV13	-	TGTGCCAGCAGCGTGCTATACAATGAGCAGTTCTTC	CASSVLYNEQFF
TRBJ2-7	TRBD2	TRBV5-1	-	TGCGCCAGCAGCTTGGGTTTAGGGACTAGCGGGGAATACGAGCAGTACTTC	CASSLGLGTSGEYEQYF
TRBJ2-7	TRBD1	TRBV19	-	TGTGCCAGTAGTCCCATTGGGACAGGGCCCCTCGAGCAGTACTTC	CASSPIGTGPLEQYF
TRBJ1-4	TRBD1	TRBV4-1	-	TGCGCCAGCAGACAAGAATCAGTGCAGGGACAGAAACTGTTTTTT	CASRQESVQGQKLFF
TRBJ1-6	-	TRBV2	-	TGTGCCAGCAGTGAATCCAGGGGATCACCCCTCCACTTT	CASSESRGSPLHF
TRBJ1-4	-	TRBV6-1	-	TGTGCCAGCAGTGAATTAGTACAGGGTAATGAAAAACTGTTTTTT	CASSELVQGNEKLFF
TRBJ2-3	-	TRBV10-3	once	TGTGCCATCAGCGTGGACTTCCCAGCCACAGATACGCAGTATTTT	CAISVDFPATDTQYF
TRBJ1-4	-	TRBV18	-	TGTGCCAGCTCCGCCAGACAGCCAACTAATGAAAAACTGTTTTTT	CASSARQPTNEKLFF